These 20 T cell receptor beta chains were all obtained from the same sample, sequenced in a study of siplizumab effects on memory and regulatory T cells. Method: immunoSEQ multiplex PCR; TCRdb's copy keeps in-frame clones and lacks some. Here the sample spans 90,000 to 130,000 clones, about nine tenths being singletons. The sample comprised CD4+ T cells sorted from blood. The receptors were gathered from a human donor in good health.

The chain couples TRBV4-1 to TRBJ1-5; TRBD1 aligns across 9 bases. CDR1 and CDR2 (germline): MGHRA, YSYEKL. After removal of 3 bases from V and 0 bases from J, the junction contained 6 bases not matched to a gene. This CDR3 comprises 17 residues. This CDR3 reads CASSQGQGVYSNQPQHF. The CDR3 nucleotides are TGCGCCAGCAGCCAGGGACAGGGAGTTTATAGCAATCAGCCCCAGCATTTT.

The chain couples TRBV7-2 to TRBJ2-7; D may be TRBD2 (5 bases). V gave up 5 bases and J gave up 6 bases, with 20 bases separating them. Germline CDR1 SGHTA, CDR2 FQGNSA. The CDR3 has 15 amino acids. The CDR3, as DNA: TGTGCCAGCAGCCCTAGTCGGGGAGCCTTGGCCGAGCAGTACTTC. It codes for CASSPSRGALAEQYF.

The chain employs TRBV5-6 and TRBJ1-2, with D perhaps TRBD1 (6 bases). Germline V CDR1 and CDR2: SGHDT, YYEEEE. Trimming took off 0 bases at V and 3 bases at J, with 9 bases between the two ends. This CDR3 spans 14 amino acids. This chain's CDR3 is CASSLDRVDYGYTF. Here the CDR3 DNA reads TGTGCCAGCAGCTTGGACAGGGTAGACTATGGCTACACCTTC.

CDR3 residues: CASRHRGESPYEQYF. CDR3 nucleotide sequence: TGTGCCAGCAGGCACCGGGGGGAGAGTCCCTACGAGCAGTACTTC. The gene calls are TRBV6-5 and TRBJ2-7, with TRBD2 identical over 7 bases. The CDR3 is 15 amino acids. With V trimmed by 6 bases and J by 2 bases, 10 bases remained unmatched. Germline CDR1 reads MNHEY; CDR2 reads SVGAGI.

The rearrangement joins TRBV27 to TRBJ2-7, with D perhaps assigned TRBD1 or TRBD2 (5 bases each). The germline V gene encodes CDR1 MNHEY and CDR2 SMNVEV (reference sequence). V was cut by 4 bases and J by 5 bases, with 12 bases left in between. The CDR3 extends over 13 amino acids. The chain's CDR3 is CASSSLEGHEQYF. CDR3 nucleotides: TGTGCCAGCAGTTCCCTTGAGGGGCACGAGCAGTACTTC.

The chain has TRBV4-2 and TRBJ2-7; the match to TRBD1 covers 7 bases. The CDR3 has 15 amino acids. V dropped 0 bases and J dropped 2; count of bases not matched to a gene: 4. Germline assignment: CDR1 LGHNA and CDR2 YNFKEQ. CDR3 sequence (DNA): TGTGCCAGCAGCCAAGACGCAGGGGGAACCTACGAGCAGTACTTC. Protein sequence: CASSQDAGGTYEQYF.

This chain uses TRBV2 with TRBJ2-7; no firm D call. The CDR3 has 15 amino acids. Germline V gene lookup returns CDR1 SNHLY and CDR2 FYNNEI. V was shortened by 5 bases and J by 2 bases, with 16 bases between the two germline ends. The CDR3 here is CASSRNGIVTYEQYF. The CDR3 region has the DNA TGTGCCAGCAGTAGAAACGGAATCGTTACCTACGAGCAGTACTTC.

The genes are TRBV7-2 and TRBJ2-1; D ambiguous. The V end was cut by 5 bases, the J end by 0 bases, with 2 bases between. Germline V gene sequence: CDR1 SGHTA, CDR2 FQGNSA. The CDR3 is made up of 12 amino acids. The CDR3 coding sequence is TGTGCCAGCAGCACCTCCTACAATGAGCAGTTCTTC. It is translated as CASSTSYNEQFF.

The chain uses TRBV15 and TRBJ2-7; possibly TRBD2 for D (6 bases). The CDR3 is 13 amino acids. Germline CDR1 LNHNV, CDR2 YYDKDF (reference sequence). The V end lost 0 bases, the J end lost 6 bases, and 9 bases lay between the germline ends. As DNA, the CDR3 is TGTGCCACCAGCAGAGATCAGGGAGGCGAGCAGTACTTC. Protein product: CATSRDQGGEQYF.

The chain is built from TRBV7-9 and TRBJ1-2; TRBD1 matches 7 bases. Germline V gives CDR1 SEHNR, CDR2 FQNEAQ (reference sequence). The CDR3 has 12 amino acids. After removal of 5 bases from V and 7 bases from J, the junction contained 4 bases not matched to a gene. The CDR3 protein is CASSMTGTGYTF. The CDR3 DNA reads as TGTGCCAGCAGCATGACAGGGACTGGCTACACCTTC.

This clone was seen a handful of times. Here the CDR3 reads CASSYFTGQGSGYTF. CDR3 nucleotide sequence: TGTGCCAGCAGTTACTTCACGGGACAGGGAAGCGGCTACACCTTC. The chain is built from TRBV6-5 and TRBJ1-2, with 9 nucleotides matching TRBD1. In germline, CDR1 is MNHEY, CDR2 SVGAGI. The CDR3 spans 15 residues. The V gene end was trimmed by 1 base and the J gene end by 8 bases; junction bases not matched to a gene: 8.

The V gene is TRBV18, the J gene TRBJ2-7; D gene uncertain. Germline V CDR1 and CDR2: KGHSH, LQKENI. With 3 bases removed from V and 3 bases from J, the gap between germline ends came to 12 bases. CDR3 length: 14 amino acids. The CDR3 protein is CASSPDGSFYEQYF. Here the CDR3 DNA reads TGTGCCAGCTCACCGGATGGCTCCTTCTACGAGCAGTACTTC.

The rearrangement joins TRBV9 to TRBJ2-2; TRBD1 or TRBD2 may be the D gene (5 bases each). Trimming took 6 bases from V and 7 from J, leaving 16 bases between them. Germline V lookup: CDR1 SGDLS, CDR2 YYNGEE. The CDR3 contains 14 residues. CDR3: CASTPGQVVGELFF. The CDR3 DNA follows: TGTGCCAGCACTCCGGGGCAGGTGGTCGGGGAGCTGTTTTTT.

The chain carries TRBV5-8 and TRBJ2-1, with D possibly TRBD1 on 5 matching bases. V was pared by 4 bases and J by 2 bases, with 16 bases between. CDR1 and CDR2 from the germline V gene are SGHTS and YDEGEE. The CDR3 sequence is 16 residues long. The CDR3 here is CASSPFQGATYNEQFF. DNA for the CDR3: TGTGCCAGCAGCCCCTTTCAGGGTGCAACCTACAATGAGCAGTTCTTC. Supplemented by reference TRBV5-8 and TRBJ2-1, the full variable domain reads EAGVTQSPTHLIKTRGQQATLRCSPISGHTSVYWYQQALGLGLQFLLWYDEGEERNRGNFPPRFSGRQFPNYSSELNVNALELEDSALYLCASSPFQGATYNEQFFGPGTRLTVL.

The chain uses TRBV4-2 and TRBJ1-2, with D possibly being TRBD1 (5 bases). The CDR3 consists of 13 residues. Trimming left V 0 bases short and J 7 bases short, with 9 bases between. Germline loops: CDR1 LGHNA, CDR2 YNFKEQ. The CDR3 coding sequence is TGTGCCAGCAGCCAAGATACGGGGCCTGGCTACACCTTC. As protein: CASSQDTGPGYTF.

V gene TRBV6-5 combines with J gene TRBJ1-2, with D maybe TRBD1 (5 bases). CDR3 length equals 16 residues. V dropped 2 bases and J dropped 3 bases, with 16 bases sitting between them. Germline V gene sequence: CDR1 MNHEY, CDR2 SVGAGI. CDR3 nucleotides: TGTGCCAGCAGTTACGAAAAGGGGATGGGGGACTATGGCTACACCTTC. Its protein product is CASSYEKGMGDYGYTF.

The chain combines TRBV19 with TRBJ1-2; D may be TRBD1 (6 bases). The CDR3 is 14 residues long. Germline values: CDR1 LNHDA, CDR2 SQIVND (reference sequence). V gave up 5 bases and J gave up 7 bases, with 17 bases separating them. CDR3 loop: CASSGKGGARGYTF. CDR3 nucleotide sequence: TGTGCCAGTAGTGGCAAAGGGGGGGCTCGTGGCTACACCTTC.

The chain joins TRBV5-1 to TRBJ2-3; the match to TRBD1 covers 9 bases. The V gene end was trimmed by 0 bases and the J gene end by 3 bases; junction bases not matched to a gene: 11. The CDR3 runs to 18 residues. Germline V gives CDR1 SGHRS, CDR2 YFSETQ. This chain's CDR3 is CASSLEAGTGRGTDTQYF. The CDR3 DNA reads TGCGCCAGCAGCTTGGAGGCCGGGACAGGGCGGGGGACAGATACGCAGTATTTT.

The chain recombines TRBV19 with TRBJ2-2; D gene ambiguous. Trimming removed 7 bases at V and 2 bases at J, with 11 bases between. There are 14 residues in the CDR3. Germline V gene lookup returns CDR1 LNHDA and CDR2 SQIVND (reference sequence). CDR3 coding DNA: TGTGCCAGTAAGGGCGGTTTTAACACCGGGGAGCTGTTTTTT. Amino acid sequence: CASKGGFNTGELFF.

The chain recombines TRBV2 with TRBJ1-6; tentatively, D is TRBD1 (5 bases). V lost 3 bases, J lost 9 bases, and 15 bases lay in between. Germline values: CDR1 SNHLY, CDR2 FYNNEI. The CDR3 runs to 15 residues. CDR3 region: CASSDGKGLSSPLHF. The CDR3 bases are TGTGCCAGCAGTGACGGTAAGGGGCTGAGTTCACCCCTCCACTTT.